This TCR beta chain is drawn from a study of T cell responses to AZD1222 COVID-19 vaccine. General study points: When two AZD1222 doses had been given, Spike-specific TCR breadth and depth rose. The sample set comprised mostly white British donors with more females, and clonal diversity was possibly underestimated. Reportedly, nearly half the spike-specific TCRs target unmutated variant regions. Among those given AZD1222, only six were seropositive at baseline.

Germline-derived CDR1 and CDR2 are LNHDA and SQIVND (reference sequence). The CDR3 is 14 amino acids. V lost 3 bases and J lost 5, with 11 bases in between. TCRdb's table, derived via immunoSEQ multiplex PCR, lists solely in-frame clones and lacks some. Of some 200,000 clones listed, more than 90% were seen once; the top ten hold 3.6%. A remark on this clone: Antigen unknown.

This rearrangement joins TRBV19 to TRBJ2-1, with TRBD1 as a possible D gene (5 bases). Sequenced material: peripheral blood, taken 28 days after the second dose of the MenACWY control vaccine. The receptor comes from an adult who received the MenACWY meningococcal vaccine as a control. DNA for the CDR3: TGTGCCAGTAGTATTAGGCAGGGTGACAATGAGCAGTTCTTC. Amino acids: CASSIRQGDNEQFF.